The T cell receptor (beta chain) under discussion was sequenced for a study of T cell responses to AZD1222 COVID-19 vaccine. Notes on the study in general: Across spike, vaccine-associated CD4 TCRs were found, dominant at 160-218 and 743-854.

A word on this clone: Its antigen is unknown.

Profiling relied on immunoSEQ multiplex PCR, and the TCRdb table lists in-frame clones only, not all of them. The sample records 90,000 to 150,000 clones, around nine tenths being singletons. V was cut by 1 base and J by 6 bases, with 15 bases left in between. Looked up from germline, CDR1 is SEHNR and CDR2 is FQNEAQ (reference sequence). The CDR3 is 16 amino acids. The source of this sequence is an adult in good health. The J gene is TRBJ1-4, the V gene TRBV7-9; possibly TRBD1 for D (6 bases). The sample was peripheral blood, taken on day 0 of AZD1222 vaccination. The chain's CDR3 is CASSLGRQGKDEKLFF. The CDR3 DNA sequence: TGTGCCAGCAGCTTAGGAAGGCAGGGGAAAGATGAAAAACTGTTTTTT.